This entry features one TCR beta chain sequence. This specimen belongs to a study of breast tumors, draining lymph nodes, adjacent tissues. TCRdb re-called the multiplex PCR reads through MiXCR, storing one row per CDR3 protein. The sample has about 89,000 distinct CDR3 sequences; approximately 30% are singletons. The CDR3 is made up of 15 amino acids. Germline-derived CDR1 and CDR2 are KGHSY and FQNENV. J lost 6 bases, V lost 4 bases, and 6 bases had no gene match. The lymph nodes were axillary draining lymph nodes from breast cancer patients. The TCR sequence derives from a female donor with breast cancer. Some clones in this sample may be carry-over from other donors' samples. The rearrangement joins TRBV16 to TRBJ2-1; TRBD2 aligns across 10 bases. Sequenced sample: axillary lymph node tissue. CDR3 DNA sequence: TGTGCCAGCAGCCCCCCCCAGCGGGAGGGCAATGAGCAGTTCTTC. It yields the protein CASSPPQREGNEQFF.